Following are 12 T cell receptor beta chains from one sample sequenced in a study of blood T cell repertoires in COVID-19 (dated by TCRdb to about 2020). The library came from the immunoSEQ multiplex PCR assay. TCRdb took over this immuneACCESS table, retaining in-frame rearrangements with V and J assigned. Such tables are incomplete; in checked studies, under half of the missing clones stem from an unresolved V gene, and the remainder is unexplained. Recorded for this sample are under 300,000 clones; nearly 95% of them occurred a single time. In total, the top ten clones hold around 0.86% of the sample. The source material was peripheral blood. The receptors originated from a man in his thirties or forties with COVID-19, enrolled during active disease.

The V and J genes are TRBV19 and TRBJ2-2, with TRBD1 identical over 9 bases. The CDR3 is 16 amino acids. Trimming at V came to 4 bases and at J to 3 bases, leaving 6 bases not matched to a gene. Germline V CDR1 and CDR2: LNHDA, SQIVND (reference sequence). The CDR3 sequence: CASSTHRGLDTGELFF. CDR3 nucleotides: TGTGCCAGTAGTACCCACAGGGGGCTTGACACCGGGGAGCTGTTTTTT. The complete variable domain, with remaining parts taken from reference TRBV19 and TRBJ2-2, reads DGGITQSPKYLFRKEGQNVTLSCEQNLNHDAMYWYRQDPGQGLRLIYYSQIVNDFQKGDIAEGYSVSREKKESFPLTVTSAQKNPTAFYLCASSTHRGLDTGELFFGEGSRLTVL.

The chain uses TRBV7-9 and TRBJ2-5, with D possibly matching TRBD1 (5 bases). Germline assignment: CDR1 SEHNR and CDR2 FQNEAQ (reference sequence). V dropped 2 bases and J dropped 2 bases, with 12 bases sitting between them. The CDR3 totals 15 residues. CDR3 DNA sequence: TGTGCCAGCAGCTTAAGGGGAAAAGGGCAAGAGACCCAGTACTTC. Translated: CASSLRGKGQETQYF.

The chain is built from TRBV6-6 and TRBJ1-2, with 7 bases aligning to TRBD1. From germline, CDR1 is MNHNY and CDR2 SVGAGI (reference sequence). Trimming cost V 5 bases and J 8 bases; bases outside gene matches: 8. CDR3 length: 13 residues. The CDR3 DNA is TGTGCCAGCAGTCACACAGGGGAGGTCGGCTACACCTTC. Protein product: CASSHTGEVGYTF.

The gene calls are TRBV19 and TRBJ1-4; D possibly corresponds to TRBD1 (5 bases). V lost 7 bases and J 8 bases, leaving 23 bases between the germline ends. The CDR3 runs 16 residues. CDR1 is LNHDA, CDR2 SQIVND, per germline (reference sequence). The CDR3 region is CASTEKAGVLSEKLFF. CDR3 nucleotides: TGTGCCAGTACCGAGAAAGCGGGGGTATTGTCGGAAAAACTGTTTTTT.

The chain uses TRBV10-3 and TRBJ1-5; D is uncertain. Trimming left V 11 bases short and J 3 bases short, with 11 bases between. Germline V CDR1 and CDR2: ENHRY, SYGVKD. This CDR3 region has 12 residues. CDR3: CASGTNNQPQHF. CDR3 nucleotides: TGTGCCTCGGGTACGAACAATCAGCCCCAGCATTTT.

This clone was observed a handful of times. The gene calls are TRBV19 and TRBJ2-2; 8 bases map to TRBD1. Trimming cost V 0 bases and J 7 bases; bases outside gene matches: 10. The CDR3 length is 17 residues. Germline assignment: CDR1 LNHDA and CDR2 SQIVND (reference sequence). The CDR3 loop is CASSIDPPRGRFGELFF. DNA for the CDR3: TGTGCCAGTAGTATAGACCCCCCCAGGGGGCGTTTCGGGGAGCTGTTTTTT.

The rearrangement links TRBV5-4 to TRBJ2-7, with TRBD1 matching over 7 bases. Germline CDR1 and CDR2: SGHNT and YYREEE (reference sequence). This CDR3 is built from 15 residues. Germline trimming cut 2 bases from V and 2 bases from J; bases unmatched to any gene: 7. CDR3 sequence reads: CASSLGQATTYEQYF. CDR3 sequence (DNA): TGTGCCAGCAGCTTAGGACAGGCTACTACCTACGAGCAGTACTTC.

The gene calls are TRBV19 and TRBJ2-1, with D possibly TRBD1 on 6 matching bases. CDR1 is LNHDA and CDR2 is SQIVND in the germline V gene (reference sequence). Trimming left V 6 bases short and J 0 bases short, with 12 bases between. CDR3 length equals 15 residues. The DNA for the CDR3 is TGTGCCAGTAGCGACACAGGGAGCTCCTACAATGAGCAGTTCTTC. It encodes CASSDTGSSYNEQFF.

This chain joins TRBV29-1 and TRBJ2-4, with TRBD2 matching 12 bases. V lost 3 bases, J lost 0 bases, and 6 bases stayed unmatched. The CDR3 totals 17 residues. Germline V gene data show CDR1 as SQVTM and CDR2 as ANQGSEA. The CDR3 region has the DNA TGCAGCGTTGATGGTCTAGCGGGGGGGATAGCCAAAAACATTCAGTACTTC. Translation gives CSVDGLAGGIAKNIQYF.

The chain employs TRBV7-2 and TRBJ1-2; 8 positions agree with TRBD1. There are 15 residues in the CDR3. Looked up from germline, CDR1 is SGHTA and CDR2 is FQGNSA. The V gene end was trimmed by 2 bases and the J gene end by 3 bases; junction bases not matched to a gene: 5. CDR3 sequence (DNA): TGTGCCAGCAGCTTACAAAGGGACAGGCACTATGGCTACACCTTC. Its translation is CASSLQRDRHYGYTF.

The chain combines TRBV4-1 with TRBJ1-5; D is ambiguous. The CDR3 sequence is 15 residues long. The V end was cut by 1 base, the J end by 7 bases, with 14 bases between. Germline V gene data show CDR1 as MGHRA and CDR2 as YSYEKL. CDR3 sequence reads: CASSQVDGTHQPQHF. As DNA, the CDR3 is TGCGCCAGCAGCCAAGTTGATGGCACCCACCAGCCCCAGCATTTT.

The rearrangement joins TRBV5-4 to TRBJ2-7; a weak D match, TRBD1 (5 bases). The CDR3 has 12 amino acids. Germline CDR1 reads SGHNT; CDR2 reads YYREEE (reference sequence). V lost 2 bases and J lost 7, with 10 bases in between. The CDR3 coding sequence is TGTGCCAGCAGCTTCACCAAGGGGGAGCAGTACTTC. Residues: CASSFTKGEQYF. The whole variable domain, filled in from reference TRBV5-4 and TRBJ2-7, reads ETGVTQSPTHLIKTRGQQVTLRCSSQSGHNTVSWYQQALGQGPQFIFQYYREEENGRGNFPPRFSGLQFPNYSSELNVNALELDDSALYLCASSFTKGEQYFGPGTRLTVT.